This is a list of T cell receptor beta chains from one sample in a study of blood T cell repertoires in COVID-19. Using immunoSEQ multiplex PCR, the repertoire was profiled, and TCRdb retains in-frame clones only, with some absent. The profile covers more than 250,000 clones, with approximately 91% appearing a single time and 0.65% to 0.8% taken by the ten largest. The sample was peripheral blood. The origin of the receptors is a human donor in a cohort sampled during active COVID-19. Each CDR3 is given with its conserved first and last residue. The D gene is left open where the match is weak. The size of a clone is reported for some rows only, either as once, few or many, or as a class for expanded clones.

v_call: TRBV7-6
clone_size: -
d_call: -
j_call: TRBJ2-7
cdr3_nt: TGTGCCAGCAGCCCACGCCTAGGGGTTCCTTCCTACGAGCAGTACTTC
cdr3_aa: CASSPRLGVPSYEQYF

v_call: TRBV7-2
clone_size: -
d_call: -
j_call: TRBJ1-4
cdr3_nt: TGTGCCAGCAGCTTAGGGGGGGAAGGGGTTAATGAAAAACTGTTTTTT
cdr3_aa: CASSLGGEGVNEKLFF

v_call: TRBV11-2
clone_size: -
d_call: -
j_call: TRBJ2-7
cdr3_nt: TGTGCCAGCATCCTAGCAGCGTGGTCCTACGAGCAGTACTTC
cdr3_aa: CASILAAWSYEQYF

v_call: TRBV24-1
clone_size: -
d_call: TRBD1
j_call: TRBJ1-5
cdr3_nt: TGTGCCACCAGCGACGACAGGGGAGTAGGCAATCAGCCCCAGCATTTT
cdr3_aa: CATSDDRGVGNQPQHF

v_call: TRBV9
clone_size: once
d_call: TRBD1
j_call: TRBJ1-1
cdr3_nt: TGTGCCAGCAGCGCCCGGACAGGGGGGGAAGCTTTCTTT
cdr3_aa: CASSARTGGEAFF

v_call: TRBV11-2
clone_size: -
d_call: TRBD1
j_call: TRBJ2-7
cdr3_nt: TGTGCCAGCAGCTTAACTTCCTGGGACAGGGGGTGGTGGGGATACGAGCAGTACTTC
cdr3_aa: CASSLTSWDRGWWGYEQYF

v_call: TRBV27
clone_size: -
d_call: -
j_call: TRBJ1-3
cdr3_nt: TGTGCCAGCAGACCTATCTATGGGTCCGTTCGCGGCACCATATATTTT
cdr3_aa: CASRPIYGSVRGTIYF

v_call: TRBV12-3/TRBV12-4
clone_size: -
d_call: -
j_call: TRBJ1-1
cdr3_nt: TGTGCTACCGCGGGGGGGGTCACTGAAGCTTTCTTT
cdr3_aa: CATAGGVTEAFF

v_call: TRBV11-2
clone_size: -
d_call: TRBD1
j_call: TRBJ2-7
cdr3_nt: TGTGCCAGCAGCGTACAGGGGGACTCCTACGAGCAGTACTTC
cdr3_aa: CASSVQGDSYEQYF

v_call: TRBV28
clone_size: -
d_call: TRBD1
j_call: TRBJ2-6
cdr3_nt: TGTGCCAGCTCGCGTGGGACAGGAATGCTATCCGGGGCCAACGTCCTGACTTTC
cdr3_aa: CASSRGTGMLSGANVLTF

v_call: TRBV28
clone_size: -
d_call: TRBD2
j_call: TRBJ2-4
cdr3_nt: TGTGCCAGCAGACCAAGCGGGAGGGAAGCCAAAAACATTCAGTACTTC
cdr3_aa: CASRPSGREAKNIQYF

v_call: TRBV6-2/TRBV6-3
clone_size: -
d_call: -
j_call: TRBJ2-7
cdr3_nt: TGTGCCAGCAGTTTTCAGGGCTGGGGCGAGCAGTACTTC
cdr3_aa: CASSFQGWGEQYF

v_call: TRBV5-1
clone_size: few
d_call: -
j_call: TRBJ1-2
cdr3_nt: TGCGCCAGCAGCACAACAGGGCCGGGCTACACCTTC
cdr3_aa: CASSTTGPGYTF

v_call: TRBV3-1/TRBV3-2
clone_size: -
d_call: -
j_call: TRBJ1-2
cdr3_nt: TGTGCCAGCAGCCTCAGCGGGACACCGTATGGCTACACCTTC
cdr3_aa: CASSLSGTPYGYTF

v_call: TRBV7-8
clone_size: few
d_call: -
j_call: TRBJ1-2
cdr3_nt: TGTGCCAGCAGCCGAGGGAGTAGGTATGGCTACACCTTC
cdr3_aa: CASSRGSRYGYTF

v_call: TRBV15
clone_size: -
d_call: -
j_call: TRBJ2-5
cdr3_nt: TGTGCCACCAGCAGAGATCGCGGGGTAGTGGAGACCCAGTACTTC
cdr3_aa: CATSRDRGVVETQYF

v_call: TRBV7-2
clone_size: -
d_call: -
j_call: TRBJ1-5
cdr3_nt: TGTGCCAGCAGCCCCCACAATCAGCCCCAGCATTTT
cdr3_aa: CASSPHNQPQHF

v_call: TRBV27
clone_size: -
d_call: -
j_call: TRBJ2-7
cdr3_nt: TGTGCCAGCAGTCCTTTCGCGGGATACGAGCAGTACTTC
cdr3_aa: CASSPFAGYEQYF

v_call: TRBV7-8
clone_size: -
d_call: TRBD2
j_call: TRBJ2-7
cdr3_nt: TGTGCCAGCAGCTTAGCTAGCGGGGGGGCTGGCGAGCAGTACTTC
cdr3_aa: CASSLASGGAGEQYF

v_call: TRBV7-9
clone_size: -
d_call: TRBD1
j_call: TRBJ2-7
cdr3_nt: TGTGCCAGCTCCCCGGGACAGGCCGTCTCCTACGAGCAGTACTTC
cdr3_aa: CASSPGQAVSYEQYF

v_call: TRBV24-1
clone_size: -
d_call: TRBD2
j_call: TRBJ2-5
cdr3_nt: TGTGCCACCAGTGCTGCGGGAGGAGGGGAGACCCAGTACTTC
cdr3_aa: CATSAAGGGETQYF

v_call: TRBV9
clone_size: few
d_call: TRBD2
j_call: TRBJ2-3
cdr3_nt: TGTGCCAGCAGCGTAGCTATCTTGTCATTAGCGGGGGAAACAGATACGCAGTATTTT
cdr3_aa: CASSVAILSLAGETDTQYF

v_call: TRBV5-4
clone_size: once
d_call: -
j_call: TRBJ1-3
cdr3_nt: TGTGCCAGCAGCTCACCCAATACAGGGTCCTCTGGAAACACCATATATTTT
cdr3_aa: CASSSPNTGSSGNTIYF

v_call: TRBV12-5
clone_size: -
d_call: -
j_call: TRBJ2-3
cdr3_nt: TGTGCTAGTGGTTTGGGCACTACAGGGTCAGATACGCAGTATTTT
cdr3_aa: CASGLGTTGSDTQYF

v_call: TRBV20-1
clone_size: few
d_call: -
j_call: TRBJ2-5
cdr3_nt: TGCAGTGCCCACGCTACGCAGACCCAGTACTTC
cdr3_aa: CSAHATQTQYF

v_call: TRBV6-5
clone_size: -
d_call: -
j_call: TRBJ1-4
cdr3_nt: TGTGCCAGCATCGACAGTGCAACTAATGAAAAACTGTTTTTT
cdr3_aa: CASIDSATNEKLFF

v_call: TRBV7-2
clone_size: -
d_call: -
j_call: TRBJ2-1
cdr3_nt: TGTGCCAGCAGTCTCAGTGCGGGCTCCTACAATGAGCAGTTCTTC
cdr3_aa: CASSLSAGSYNEQFF

v_call: TRBV9
clone_size: once
d_call: TRBD2
j_call: TRBJ2-5
cdr3_nt: TGTGCCAGCAGCGTGCAAGCGGGGGAATTAGAGACCCAGTACTTC
cdr3_aa: CASSVQAGELETQYF

v_call: TRBV7-9
clone_size: once
d_call: TRBD2
j_call: TRBJ2-7
cdr3_nt: TGTGCCAGCAGCTTAGAACTAGCGGGAGGTCTGGGGCAGTACTTC
cdr3_aa: CASSLELAGGLGQYF

v_call: TRBV11-3
clone_size: -
d_call: -
j_call: TRBJ2-1
cdr3_nt: TGTGCCAGCAGCTTTTCATCGACGGAGGGGCAGTTCTTC
cdr3_aa: CASSFSSTEGQFF

v_call: TRBV4-1
clone_size: -
d_call: -
j_call: TRBJ1-2
cdr3_nt: TGCGCCAGCAGCCAGGACCCGGGACTCACATCGGGAGGCTACACCTTC
cdr3_aa: CASSQDPGLTSGGYTF

v_call: TRBV19
clone_size: -
d_call: -
j_call: TRBJ1-2
cdr3_nt: TGTGCCAGTAGTTCCCCACTACGGACAGTTCGCGGCTACACCTTC
cdr3_aa: CASSSPLRTVRGYTF

v_call: TRBV28
clone_size: -
d_call: -
j_call: TRBJ2-7
cdr3_nt: TGTGCCAGCAGTACGGCGGGATCAGTCCACGAGCAGTACTTC
cdr3_aa: CASSTAGSVHEQYF

v_call: TRBV19
clone_size: once
d_call: -
j_call: TRBJ1-5
cdr3_nt: TGTGCCAGTAGTGTAAAAACAGGGATTCGGAATCAGCCCCAGCATTTT
cdr3_aa: CASSVKTGIRNQPQHF

v_call: TRBV7-8
clone_size: few
d_call: TRBD2
j_call: TRBJ2-3
cdr3_nt: TGTGCCAGCAGCCGAGCGGGAGGCCCTAGCACAGATACGCAGTATTTT
cdr3_aa: CASSRAGGPSTDTQYF

v_call: TRBV23-1
clone_size: -
d_call: -
j_call: TRBJ1-1
cdr3_nt: TGCGCCAGCAGTCAATCGGTGAGAGAGATGAACACTGAAGCTTTCTTT
cdr3_aa: CASSQSVREMNTEAFF

v_call: TRBV7-2
clone_size: -
d_call: -
j_call: TRBJ2-7
cdr3_nt: TGTGCCAGCAGCCCCCGGGACATACCCTACGAGCAGTACTTC
cdr3_aa: CASSPRDIPYEQYF

v_call: TRBV10-3
clone_size: few
d_call: -
j_call: TRBJ2-1
cdr3_nt: TGTGCCATCAGTGAGAGCGTTCCCTACAATGAGCAGTTCTTC
cdr3_aa: CAISESVPYNEQFF

v_call: TRBV7-9
clone_size: -
d_call: -
j_call: TRBJ1-6
cdr3_nt: TGTGCCGCGGGGGGGCTCAATTCACCCCTCCACTTT
cdr3_aa: CAAGGLNSPLHF

v_call: TRBV5-1
clone_size: -
d_call: -
j_call: TRBJ1-1
cdr3_nt: TGCGCCAGCAGCTTGAAAGGACAGAACACTGAAGCTTTCTTT
cdr3_aa: CASSLKGQNTEAFF

v_call: TRBV5-6
clone_size: -
d_call: -
j_call: TRBJ2-7
cdr3_nt: TGTGCCAGCAGCCGGGACATTTCCTACGAGCAGTACTTC
cdr3_aa: CASSRDISYEQYF

v_call: TRBV4-1
clone_size: -
d_call: TRBD1
j_call: TRBJ1-3
cdr3_nt: TGCGCCAGCAGCCAAGTTTGGGGACAGGGAAACACCATATATTTT
cdr3_aa: CASSQVWGQGNTIYF

v_call: TRBV10-3
clone_size: -
d_call: -
j_call: TRBJ2-7
cdr3_nt: TGTGCCACCTCAGACAATTACTACGAGCAGTACTTC
cdr3_aa: CATSDNYYEQYF

v_call: TRBV29-1
clone_size: -
d_call: TRBD1
j_call: TRBJ1-2
cdr3_nt: TGCAGCGTTGACGGACAGGGCTATGGCTACACCTTC
cdr3_aa: CSVDGQGYGYTF

v_call: TRBV4-1
clone_size: -
d_call: TRBD2
j_call: TRBJ2-4
cdr3_nt: TGCGCCAGCAGCCAAGAGACGGTCACGGGAGGGCGATACATTCAGTACTTC
cdr3_aa: CASSQETVTGGRYIQYF

v_call: TRBV19
clone_size: few
d_call: TRBD1
j_call: TRBJ2-2
cdr3_nt: TGTGCCAGTAGTATCCGGACAGGGGGCGTTAGTGACGGGGAGCTGTTTTTT
cdr3_aa: CASSIRTGGVSDGELFF

v_call: TRBV19
clone_size: -
d_call: -
j_call: TRBJ1-1
cdr3_nt: TGTGCCAGTAGTATACGCGGAGGGTCCGAAGCTTTCTTT
cdr3_aa: CASSIRGGSEAFF

v_call: TRBV3-1/TRBV3-2
clone_size: -
d_call: -
j_call: TRBJ1-2
cdr3_nt: TGTGCCAGCAGCCAAGTTTGGCCAGGGGTCACCCACGGCTACACCTTC
cdr3_aa: CASSQVWPGVTHGYTF

v_call: TRBV6-5
clone_size: -
d_call: -
j_call: TRBJ1-2
cdr3_nt: TGTGCCAGCCCCGAGAATGGGGCCTGGGATGGCTACACCTTC
cdr3_aa: CASPENGAWDGYTF

v_call: TRBV7-9
clone_size: -
d_call: -
j_call: TRBJ2-3
cdr3_nt: TGTGCCAGCACGGCGGGTCGAGGAGATACGCAGTATTTT
cdr3_aa: CASTAGRGDTQYF

v_call: TRBV28
clone_size: -
d_call: -
j_call: TRBJ1-2
cdr3_nt: TGTGCCAGCAGTTTAGGGCAGGGTGGTTTAAGGACCTTC
cdr3_aa: CASSLGQGGLRTF

v_call: TRBV18
clone_size: -
d_call: TRBD1
j_call: TRBJ1-5
cdr3_nt: TGTGCCAGCTCAGAAGAACAGGGGGCGGGTCAGCCCCAGCATTTT
cdr3_aa: CASSEEQGAGQPQHF

v_call: TRBV6-2/TRBV6-3
clone_size: -
d_call: -
j_call: TRBJ1-1
cdr3_nt: TGTGCCAGCAGTTTGGCAGGAGGTAACACTGAAGCTTTCTTT
cdr3_aa: CASSLAGGNTEAFF

v_call: TRBV7-2
clone_size: -
d_call: -
j_call: TRBJ2-7
cdr3_nt: TGTGCCAGCAGCTTAGGGGCACAGGCGACCTACGAGCAGTACTTC
cdr3_aa: CASSLGAQATYEQYF

v_call: TRBV25-1
clone_size: -
d_call: -
j_call: TRBJ2-6
cdr3_nt: TGTGCCAGCAGTGAATTTCACAGCGGAAACGTCCTGACTTTC
cdr3_aa: CASSEFHSGNVLTF